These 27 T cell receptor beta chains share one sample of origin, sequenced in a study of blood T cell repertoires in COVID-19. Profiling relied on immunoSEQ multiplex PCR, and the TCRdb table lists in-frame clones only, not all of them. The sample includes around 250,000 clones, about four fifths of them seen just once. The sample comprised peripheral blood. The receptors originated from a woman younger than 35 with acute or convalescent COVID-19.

CDR3 loop: CASSARGGFDYGYTF. DNA of the CDR3: TGTGCCAGCAGCGCCCGAGGGGGTTTCGACTATGGCTACACCTTC. The chain is built from TRBV9 and TRBJ1-2, with D maybe TRBD1 (6 bases). The germline CDR1 and CDR2 sequences are SGDLS and YYNGEE. Trimming cost V 3 bases and J 3 bases, with 15 bases left between them. The CDR3 covers 15 residues.

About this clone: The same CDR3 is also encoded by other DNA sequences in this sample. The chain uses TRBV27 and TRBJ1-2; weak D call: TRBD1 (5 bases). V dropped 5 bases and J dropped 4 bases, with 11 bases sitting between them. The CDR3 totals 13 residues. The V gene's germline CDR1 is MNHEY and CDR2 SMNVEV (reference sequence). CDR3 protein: CASSLGGGYGYTF. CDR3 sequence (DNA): TGTGCCAGCAGTCTGGGGGGGGGCTATGGCTACACCTTC.

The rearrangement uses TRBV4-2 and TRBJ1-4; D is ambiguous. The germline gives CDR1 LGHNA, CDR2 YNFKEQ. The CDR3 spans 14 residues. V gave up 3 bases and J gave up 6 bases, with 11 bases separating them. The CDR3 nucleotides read TGTGCCAGCAGCCACGGCTCAGCGGATGAAAAACTGTTTTTT. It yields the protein CASSHGSADEKLFF.

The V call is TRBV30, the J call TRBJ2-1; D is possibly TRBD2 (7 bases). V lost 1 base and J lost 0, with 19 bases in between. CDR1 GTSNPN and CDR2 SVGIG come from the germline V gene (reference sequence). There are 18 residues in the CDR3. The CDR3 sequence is CAWSDAGAGTSSYNEQFF. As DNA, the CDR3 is TGTGCCTGGAGTGACGCGGGGGCCGGGACATCCTCCTACAATGAGCAGTTCTTC.

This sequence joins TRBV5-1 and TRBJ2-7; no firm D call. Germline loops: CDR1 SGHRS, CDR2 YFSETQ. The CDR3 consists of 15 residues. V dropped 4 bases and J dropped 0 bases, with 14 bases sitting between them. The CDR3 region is CASSHNPSPSYEQYF. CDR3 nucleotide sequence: TGCGCCAGCAGCCACAACCCCTCCCCCTCCTACGAGCAGTACTTC.

CDR3 nucleotides: TGTGCCAGCAGCGCCCGACAGGGGGGAGGAATAGATACGCAGTATTTT. Protein product: CASSARQGGGIDTQYF. The rearrangement uses TRBV9 and TRBJ2-3; TRBD1 agrees at 9 bases. The CDR3 has 16 amino acids. Germline assignment: CDR1 SGDLS and CDR2 YYNGEE. Trimming cost V 3 bases and J 5 bases; bases outside gene matches: 10.

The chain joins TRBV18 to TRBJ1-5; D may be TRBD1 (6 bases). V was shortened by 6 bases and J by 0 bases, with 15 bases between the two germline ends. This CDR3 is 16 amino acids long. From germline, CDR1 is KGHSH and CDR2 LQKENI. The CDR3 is CASSLDQGFSNQPQHF. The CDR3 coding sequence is TGTGCCAGCTCCCTCGACCAGGGGTTTAGCAATCAGCCCCAGCATTTT.

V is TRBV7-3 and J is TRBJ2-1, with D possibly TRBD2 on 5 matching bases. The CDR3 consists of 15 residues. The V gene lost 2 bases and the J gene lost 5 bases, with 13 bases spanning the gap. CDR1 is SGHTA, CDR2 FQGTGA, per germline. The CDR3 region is CASSLAASRHNEQFF. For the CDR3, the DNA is TGTGCCAGCAGCTTAGCGGCTAGCCGGCACAATGAGCAGTTCTTC. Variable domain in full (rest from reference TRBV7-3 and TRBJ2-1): GAGVSQTPSNKVTEKGKYVELRCDPISGHTALYWYRQSLGQGPEFLIYFQGTGAADDSGLPNDRFFAVRPEGSVSTLKIQRTERGDSAVYLCASSLAASRHNEQFFGPGTRLTVL.

CDR3 bases: TGCGCCAGCAGCAGCCCAGGGGCAGATACGCAGTATTTT. Its protein product is CASSSPGADTQYF. The chain joins TRBV5-1 to TRBJ2-3; TRBD1 is a possible D gene (6 bases). CDR1 is SGHRS, CDR2 YFSETQ, per germline. The CDR3 is 13 residues long. Trimming took off 4 bases at V and 4 bases at J, with 10 bases between the two ends.

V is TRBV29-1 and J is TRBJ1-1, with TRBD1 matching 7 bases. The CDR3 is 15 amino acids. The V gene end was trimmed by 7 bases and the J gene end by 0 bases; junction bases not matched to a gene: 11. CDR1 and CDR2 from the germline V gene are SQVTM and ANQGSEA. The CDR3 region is CSGLTGAGMNTEAFF. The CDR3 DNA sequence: TGCAGCGGCCTAACAGGGGCCGGGATGAACACTGAAGCTTTCTTT.

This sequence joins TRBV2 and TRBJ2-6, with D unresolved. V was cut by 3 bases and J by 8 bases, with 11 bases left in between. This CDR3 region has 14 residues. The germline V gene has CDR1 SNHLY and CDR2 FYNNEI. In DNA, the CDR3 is TGTGCCAGCAGTGATTGGGCCCTTTCCAACGTCCTGACTTTC. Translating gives CASSDWALSNVLTF.

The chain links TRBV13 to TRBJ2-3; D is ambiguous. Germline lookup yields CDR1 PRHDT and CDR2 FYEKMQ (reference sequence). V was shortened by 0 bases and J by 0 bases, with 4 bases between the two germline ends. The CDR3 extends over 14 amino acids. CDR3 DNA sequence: TGTGCCAGCAGCTTAGGCTCTAGCACAGATACGCAGTATTTT. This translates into CASSLGSSTDTQYF.

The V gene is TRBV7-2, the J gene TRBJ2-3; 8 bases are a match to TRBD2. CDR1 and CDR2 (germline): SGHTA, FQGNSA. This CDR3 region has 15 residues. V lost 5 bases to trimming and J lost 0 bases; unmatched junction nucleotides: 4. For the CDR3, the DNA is TGTGCCAGCAGCCTAAGCGGGGGAAGCACAGATACGCAGTATTTT. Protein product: CASSLSGGSTDTQYF.

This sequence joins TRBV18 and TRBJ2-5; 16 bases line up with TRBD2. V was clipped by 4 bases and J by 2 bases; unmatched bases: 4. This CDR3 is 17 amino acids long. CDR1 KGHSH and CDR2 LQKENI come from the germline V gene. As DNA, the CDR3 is TGTGCCAGCTCACAGGGACTAGCGGGAGGGCCTCAAGAGACCCAGTACTTC. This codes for CASSQGLAGGPQETQYF.

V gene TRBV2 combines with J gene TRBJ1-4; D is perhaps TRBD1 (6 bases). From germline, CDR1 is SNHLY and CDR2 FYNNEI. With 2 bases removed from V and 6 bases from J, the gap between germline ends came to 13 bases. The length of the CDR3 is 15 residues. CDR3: CASSENTGRDEKLFF. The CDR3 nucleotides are TGTGCCAGCAGTGAAAATACAGGGCGGGATGAAAAACTGTTTTTT.

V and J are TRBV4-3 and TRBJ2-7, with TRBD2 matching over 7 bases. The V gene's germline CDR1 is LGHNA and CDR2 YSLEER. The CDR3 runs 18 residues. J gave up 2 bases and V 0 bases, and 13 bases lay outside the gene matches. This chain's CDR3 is CASSQDLGEGIWAYEQYF. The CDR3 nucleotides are TGCGCCAGCAGCCAAGATTTGGGGGAGGGTATTTGGGCCTACGAGCAGTACTTC.

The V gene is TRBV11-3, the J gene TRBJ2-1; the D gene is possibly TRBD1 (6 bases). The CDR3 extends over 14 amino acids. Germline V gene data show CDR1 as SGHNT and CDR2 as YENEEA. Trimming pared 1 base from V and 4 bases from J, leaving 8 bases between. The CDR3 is CASSLGGPYNEQFF. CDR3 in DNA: TGTGCCAGCAGCTTAGGGGGGCCATACAATGAGCAGTTCTTC.

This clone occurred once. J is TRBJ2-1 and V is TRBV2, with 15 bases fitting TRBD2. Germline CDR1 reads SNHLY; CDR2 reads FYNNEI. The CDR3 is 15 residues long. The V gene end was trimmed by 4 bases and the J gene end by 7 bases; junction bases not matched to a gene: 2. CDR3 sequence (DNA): TGTGCCAGCAGTGCCGGGACTAGCGGGAGGAATGAGCAGTTCTTC. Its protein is CASSAGTSGRNEQFF.

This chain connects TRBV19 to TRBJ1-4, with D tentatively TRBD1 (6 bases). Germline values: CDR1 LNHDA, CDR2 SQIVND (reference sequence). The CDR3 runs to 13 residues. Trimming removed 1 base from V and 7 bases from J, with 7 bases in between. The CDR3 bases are TGTGCCAGTAGTATAGTAGGGGGTGAAAAACTGTTTTTT. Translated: CASSIVGGEKLFF. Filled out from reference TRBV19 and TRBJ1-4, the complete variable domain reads DGGITQSPKYLFRKEGQNVTLSCEQNLNHDAMYWYRQDPGQGLRLIYYSQIVNDFQKGDIAEGYSVSREKKESFPLTVTSAQKNPTAFYLCASSIVGGEKLFFGSGTQLSVL.

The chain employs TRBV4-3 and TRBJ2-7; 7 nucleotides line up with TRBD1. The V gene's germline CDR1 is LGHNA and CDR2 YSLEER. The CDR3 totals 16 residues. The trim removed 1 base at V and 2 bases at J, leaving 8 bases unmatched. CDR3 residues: CASSQGAGTEAYEQYF. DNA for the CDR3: TGCGCCAGCAGCCAAGGGGCTGGGACAGAGGCCTACGAGCAGTACTTC.

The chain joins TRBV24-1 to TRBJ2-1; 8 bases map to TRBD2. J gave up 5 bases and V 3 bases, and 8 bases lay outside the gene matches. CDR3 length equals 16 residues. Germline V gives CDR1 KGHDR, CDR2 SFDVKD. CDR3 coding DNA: TGTGCCACCAGTGATCCCATAGCGGGAACCAACAATGAGCAGTTCTTC. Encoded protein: CATSDPIAGTNNEQFF.

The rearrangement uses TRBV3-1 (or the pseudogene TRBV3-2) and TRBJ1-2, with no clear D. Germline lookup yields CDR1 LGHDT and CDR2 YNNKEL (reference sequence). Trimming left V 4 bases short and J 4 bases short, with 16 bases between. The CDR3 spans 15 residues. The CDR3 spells CASSPGGTEPYGYTF. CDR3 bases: TGTGCCAGCAGCCCAGGTGGTACGGAACCCTATGGCTACACCTTC.

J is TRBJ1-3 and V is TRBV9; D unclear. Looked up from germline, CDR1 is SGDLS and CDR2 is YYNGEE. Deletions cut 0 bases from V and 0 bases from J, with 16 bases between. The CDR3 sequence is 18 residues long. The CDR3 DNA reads TGTGCCAGCAGCGTAGGTGGGCCAATACCGCACTCTGGAAACACCATATATTTT. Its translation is CASSVGGPIPHSGNTIYF.

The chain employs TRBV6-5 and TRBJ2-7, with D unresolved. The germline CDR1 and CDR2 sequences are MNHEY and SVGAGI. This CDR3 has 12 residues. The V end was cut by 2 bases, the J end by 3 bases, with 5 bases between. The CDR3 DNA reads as TGTGCCAGCAGTTACCGCGGCTACGAGCAGTACTTC. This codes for CASSYRGYEQYF.

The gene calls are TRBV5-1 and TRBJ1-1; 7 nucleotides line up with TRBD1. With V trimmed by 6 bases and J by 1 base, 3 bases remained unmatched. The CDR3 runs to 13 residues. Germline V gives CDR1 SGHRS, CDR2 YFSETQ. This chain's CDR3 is CASNHRGNTEAFF. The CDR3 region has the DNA TGCGCCAGCAACCACAGGGGGAACACTGAAGCTTTCTTT.

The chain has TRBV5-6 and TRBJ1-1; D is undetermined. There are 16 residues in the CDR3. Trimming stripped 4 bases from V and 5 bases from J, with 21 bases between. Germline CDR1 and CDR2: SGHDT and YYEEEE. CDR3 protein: CASSVPRGTRGTEAFF. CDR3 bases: TGTGCCAGCAGCGTTCCGCGGGGAACCCGCGGAACTGAAGCTTTCTTT.

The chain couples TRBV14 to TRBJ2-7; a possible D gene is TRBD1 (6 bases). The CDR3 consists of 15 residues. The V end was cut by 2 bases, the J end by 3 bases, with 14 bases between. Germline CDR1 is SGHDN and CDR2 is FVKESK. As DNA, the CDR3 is TGTGCCAGCAGCCAAACAGGGACGCAATACTACGAGCAGTACTTC. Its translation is CASSQTGTQYYEQYF. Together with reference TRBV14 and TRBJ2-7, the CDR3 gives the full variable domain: EAGVTQFPSHSVIEKGQTVTLRCDPISGHDNLYWYRRVMGKEIKFLLHFVKESKQDESGMPNNRFLAERTGGTYSTLKVQPAELEDSGVYFCASSQTGTQYYEQYFGPGTRLTVT.